This T cell receptor beta chain was obtained from a study of T cell repertoires in cytomegalovirus infection (dated by TCRdb to about 2019). At the level of the whole study: The HLA type of each donor mattered for the analysis, because public TCR beta signatures pointed to carriage of CMV infection along with the matching HLA type. Beyond this particular receptor, the publication reports: Cumulative frequency of public TCR beta family members discriminated carriers of CMV infection plus the relevant HLA type in this cohort and an independent 352-donor cohort. In the ex vivo response, HLA-C-restricted CMV-specific TCR beta clonotypes were dominant, and in two of eight donors the single most frequent clonotype came from this HLA-C-restricted group.

Reads for this sample came from an Illumina HiSeq 1500. The raw public reads went through TCRdb reprocessing: fastp at Q25, MiXCR clone calling, in-frame beta chains kept. Each entry merges the rows of one CDR3 protein and shows their most common DNA and genes. A total of nearly 650,000 distinct CDR3 sequences appear in this sample, roughly 26% of them only once. The top ten clonotypes cover 7% to 9% of the sample. This clonotype has more than one count but fewer than ten. Its antigen remains undetermined. There are no base qualities to consult, and no much larger clone falls within one base. Including cysteine and phenylalanine, the CDR3 has 13 amino acids. CDR3 DNA is the only sequence kept; it has 39 bases, read in frame from the first base. Taken from the germline V gene (reference sequence), the CDR1 and CDR2 loops are MNHNY and SVGAGI. Compared with germline, V lacks 10 bases and J lacks 7 bases; bases without a gene match: 5.

The receptor's source is a human donor in good health (CMV status not recorded). Some clones in this sample may be carry-over from other donors' samples. Sequencing input: CD8+ T cells from PBMCs. This receptor chain uses TRBV6-6 and TRBJ2-1, and TRBD2 matches 12 of the central bases. CDR3 loop: CATGLAGRNEQFF. The nucleotide sequence is given as TGTGCCACAGGACTAGCGGGGCGTAATGAGCAGTTCTTC.